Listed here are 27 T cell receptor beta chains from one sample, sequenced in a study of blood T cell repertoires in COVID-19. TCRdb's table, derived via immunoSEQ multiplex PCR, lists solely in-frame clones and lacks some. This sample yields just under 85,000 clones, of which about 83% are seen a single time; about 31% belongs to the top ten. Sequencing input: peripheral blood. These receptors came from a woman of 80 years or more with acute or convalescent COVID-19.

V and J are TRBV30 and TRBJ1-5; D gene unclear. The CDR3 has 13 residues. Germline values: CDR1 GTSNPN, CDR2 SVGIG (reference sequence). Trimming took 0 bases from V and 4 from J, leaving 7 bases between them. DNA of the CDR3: TGTGCCTGGAGTGTACTCGGGAATCAGCCCCAGCATTTT. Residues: CAWSVLGNQPQHF.

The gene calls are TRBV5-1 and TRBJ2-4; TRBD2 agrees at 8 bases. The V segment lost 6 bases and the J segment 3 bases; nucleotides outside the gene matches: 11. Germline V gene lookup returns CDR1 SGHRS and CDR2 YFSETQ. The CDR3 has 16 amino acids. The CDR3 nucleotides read TGCGCCAGCACCCCGGGGGGGGGCGCTGGCAAAAACATTCAGTACTTC. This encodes CASTPGGGAGKNIQYF.

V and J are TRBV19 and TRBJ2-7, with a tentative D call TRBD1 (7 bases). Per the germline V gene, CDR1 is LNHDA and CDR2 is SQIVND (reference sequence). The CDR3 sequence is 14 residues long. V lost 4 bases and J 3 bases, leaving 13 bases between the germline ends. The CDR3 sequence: CASSRAGGNYEQYF. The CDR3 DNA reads TGTGCCAGTAGTAGGGCAGGGGGGAACTACGAGCAGTACTTC.

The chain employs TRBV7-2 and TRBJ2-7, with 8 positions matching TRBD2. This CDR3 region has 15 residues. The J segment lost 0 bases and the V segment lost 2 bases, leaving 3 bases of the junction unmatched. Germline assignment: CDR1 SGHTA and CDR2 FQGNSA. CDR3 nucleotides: TGTGCCAGCAGCTTAAGGCGGGAGGTCTCCTACGAGCAGTACTTC. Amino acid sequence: CASSLRREVSYEQYF.

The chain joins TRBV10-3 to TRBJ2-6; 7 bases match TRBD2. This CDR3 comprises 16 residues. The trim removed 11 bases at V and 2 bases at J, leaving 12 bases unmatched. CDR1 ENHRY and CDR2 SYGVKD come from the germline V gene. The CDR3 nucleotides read TGTGCCTCATCAGGTGGGGGGGTCACTGGGGCCAACGTCCTGACTTTC. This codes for CASSGGGVTGANVLTF.

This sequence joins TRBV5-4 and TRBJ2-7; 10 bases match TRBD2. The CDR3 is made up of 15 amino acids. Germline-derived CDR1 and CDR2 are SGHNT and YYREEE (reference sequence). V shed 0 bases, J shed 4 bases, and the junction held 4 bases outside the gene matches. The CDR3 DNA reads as TGTGCCAGCAGCTTGGTTGGTAGCGGGAGGTACGAGCAGTACTTC. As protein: CASSLVGSGRYEQYF.

The CDR3 DNA sequence: TGTGCCAGCAGCCAAGAATCTAGAAAAGAGACCCAGTACTTC. Translated, it gives CASSQESRKETQYF. The V call is TRBV3-1 (or the pseudogene TRBV3-2), the J call TRBJ2-5; D is uncertain. CDR3 length: 14 amino acids. Germline CDR1 is LGHDT and CDR2 is YNNKEL (reference sequence). Trimming pared 0 bases from V and 3 bases from J, leaving 8 bases between.

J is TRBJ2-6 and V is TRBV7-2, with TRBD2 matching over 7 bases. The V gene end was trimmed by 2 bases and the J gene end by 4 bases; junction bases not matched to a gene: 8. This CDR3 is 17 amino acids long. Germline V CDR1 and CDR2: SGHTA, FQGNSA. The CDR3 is CASSLRRGSAGANVLTF. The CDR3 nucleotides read TGTGCCAGCAGCTTAAGGCGGGGGAGTGCGGGGGCCAACGTCCTGACTTTC. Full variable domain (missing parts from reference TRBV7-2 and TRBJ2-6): GAGVSQSPSNKVTEKGKDVELRCDPISGHTALYWYRQSLGQGLEFLIYFQGNSAPDKSGLPSDRFSAERTGGSVSTLTIQRTQQEDSAVYLCASSLRRGSAGANVLTFGAGSRLTVL.

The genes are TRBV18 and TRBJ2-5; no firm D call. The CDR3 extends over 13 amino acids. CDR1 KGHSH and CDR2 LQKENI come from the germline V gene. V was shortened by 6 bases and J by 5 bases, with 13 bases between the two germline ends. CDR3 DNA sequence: TGTGCCAGCTCGATTTCGGGTCCCGAGACCCAGTACTTC. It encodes CASSISGPETQYF.

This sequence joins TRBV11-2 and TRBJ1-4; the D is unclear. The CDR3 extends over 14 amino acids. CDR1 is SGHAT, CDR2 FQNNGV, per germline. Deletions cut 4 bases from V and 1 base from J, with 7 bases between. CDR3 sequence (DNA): TGTGCCAGCAGCTACCCCGGAACTAATGAAAAACTGTTTTTT. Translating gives CASSYPGTNEKLFF.

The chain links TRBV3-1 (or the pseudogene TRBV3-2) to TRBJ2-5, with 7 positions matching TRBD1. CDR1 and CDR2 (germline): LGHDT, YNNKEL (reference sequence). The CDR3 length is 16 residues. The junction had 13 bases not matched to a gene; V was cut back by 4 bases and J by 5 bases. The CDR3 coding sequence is TGTGCCAGCAGCCCAACGTGGGCAGGGGGTAGTGAGACCCAGTACTTC. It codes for CASSPTWAGGSETQYF.

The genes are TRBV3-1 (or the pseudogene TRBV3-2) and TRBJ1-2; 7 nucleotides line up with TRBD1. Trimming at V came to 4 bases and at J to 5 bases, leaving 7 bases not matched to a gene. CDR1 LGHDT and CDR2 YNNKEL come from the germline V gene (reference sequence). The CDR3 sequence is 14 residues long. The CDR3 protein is CASSRRDRDYGYTF. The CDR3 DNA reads TGTGCCAGCAGCCGCCGCGACAGGGATTATGGCTACACCTTC.

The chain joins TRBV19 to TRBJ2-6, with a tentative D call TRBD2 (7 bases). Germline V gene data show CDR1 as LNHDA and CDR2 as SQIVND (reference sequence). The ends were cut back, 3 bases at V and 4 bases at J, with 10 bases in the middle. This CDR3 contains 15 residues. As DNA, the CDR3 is TGTGCCAGTAGTATCGGGGGGCTGGGGGCCAACGTCCTGACTTTC. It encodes CASSIGGLGANVLTF.

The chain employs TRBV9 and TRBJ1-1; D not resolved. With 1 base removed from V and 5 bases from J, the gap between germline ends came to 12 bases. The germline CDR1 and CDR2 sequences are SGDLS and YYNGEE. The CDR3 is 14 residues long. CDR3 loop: CASSVNVGITEAFF. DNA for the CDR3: TGTGCCAGCAGCGTAAATGTCGGGATTACTGAAGCTTTCTTT.

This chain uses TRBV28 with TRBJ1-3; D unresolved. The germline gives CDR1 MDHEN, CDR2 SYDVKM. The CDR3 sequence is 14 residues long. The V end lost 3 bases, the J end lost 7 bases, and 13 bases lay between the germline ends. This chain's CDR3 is CASSFARLWNTIYF. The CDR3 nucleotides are TGTGCCAGCAGTTTTGCCAGGTTATGGAACACCATATATTTT. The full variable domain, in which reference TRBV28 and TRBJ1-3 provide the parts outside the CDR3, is DVKVTQSSRYLVKRTGEKVFLECVQDMDHENMFWYRQDPGLGLRLIYFSYDVKMKEKGDIPEGYSVSREKKERFSLILESASTNQTSMYLCASSFARLWNTIYFGEGSWLTVV.

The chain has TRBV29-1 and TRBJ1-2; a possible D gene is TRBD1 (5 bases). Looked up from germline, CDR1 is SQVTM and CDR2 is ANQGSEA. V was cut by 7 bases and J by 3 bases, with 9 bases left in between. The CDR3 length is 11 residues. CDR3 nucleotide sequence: TGCAGCGGGGGGGAGGACTATGGCTACACCTTC. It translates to CSGGEDYGYTF.

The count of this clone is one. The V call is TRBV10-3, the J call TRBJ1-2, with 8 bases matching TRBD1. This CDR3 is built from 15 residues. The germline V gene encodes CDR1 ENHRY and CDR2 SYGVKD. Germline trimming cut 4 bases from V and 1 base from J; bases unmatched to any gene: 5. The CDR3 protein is CAISVGTGINYGYTF. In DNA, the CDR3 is TGTGCCATCAGTGTCGGGACAGGAATTAACTATGGCTACACCTTC.

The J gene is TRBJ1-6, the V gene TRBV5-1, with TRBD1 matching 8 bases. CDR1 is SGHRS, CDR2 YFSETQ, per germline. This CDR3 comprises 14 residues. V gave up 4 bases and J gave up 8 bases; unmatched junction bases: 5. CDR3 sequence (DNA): TGCGCCAGCAGCCCGGACAGGGAGGATTCACCCCTCCACTTT. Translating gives CASSPDREDSPLHF.

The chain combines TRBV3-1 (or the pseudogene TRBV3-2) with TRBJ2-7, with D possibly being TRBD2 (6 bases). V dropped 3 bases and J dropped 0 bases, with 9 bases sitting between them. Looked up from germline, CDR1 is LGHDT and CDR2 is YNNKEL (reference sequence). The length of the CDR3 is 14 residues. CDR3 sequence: CASSHLGGSYEQYF. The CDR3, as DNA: TGTGCCAGCAGCCATCTCGGGGGCTCCTACGAGCAGTACTTC.

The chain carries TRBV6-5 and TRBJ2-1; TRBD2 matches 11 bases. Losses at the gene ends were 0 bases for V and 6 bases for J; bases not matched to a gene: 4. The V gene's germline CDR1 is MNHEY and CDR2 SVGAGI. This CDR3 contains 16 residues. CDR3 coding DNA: TGTGCCAGCAGTTACTCGATAGCGGGAGGGCTCAATGAGCAGTTCTTC. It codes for CASSYSIAGGLNEQFF.

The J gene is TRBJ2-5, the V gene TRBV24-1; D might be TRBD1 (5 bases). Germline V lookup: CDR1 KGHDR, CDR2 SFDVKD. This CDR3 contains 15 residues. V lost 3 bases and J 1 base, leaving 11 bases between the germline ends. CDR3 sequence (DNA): TGTGCCACCAGTGATCCTCGTGACAGCCAAGAGACCCAGTACTTC. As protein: CATSDPRDSQETQYF.

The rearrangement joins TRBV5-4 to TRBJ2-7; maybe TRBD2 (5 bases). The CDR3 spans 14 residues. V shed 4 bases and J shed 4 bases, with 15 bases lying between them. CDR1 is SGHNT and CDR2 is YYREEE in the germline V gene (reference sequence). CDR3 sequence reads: CASSPGQRIYEQYF. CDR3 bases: TGTGCCAGCAGCCCCGGCCAGCGGATATACGAGCAGTACTTC.

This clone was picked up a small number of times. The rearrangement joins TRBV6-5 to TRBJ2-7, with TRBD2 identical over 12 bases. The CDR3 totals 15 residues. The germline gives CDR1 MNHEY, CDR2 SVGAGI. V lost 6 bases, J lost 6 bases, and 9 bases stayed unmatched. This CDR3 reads CASRDLAGGPGEQYF. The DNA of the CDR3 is TGTGCCAGCAGGGATCTAGCGGGAGGGCCAGGCGAGCAGTACTTC.

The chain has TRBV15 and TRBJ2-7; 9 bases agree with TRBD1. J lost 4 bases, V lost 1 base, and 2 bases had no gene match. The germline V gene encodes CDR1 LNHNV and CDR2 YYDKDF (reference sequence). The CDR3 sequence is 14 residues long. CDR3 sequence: CATSRGQGGYEQYF. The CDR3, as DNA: TGTGCCACCAGCAGAGGACAGGGGGGATACGAGCAGTACTTC.

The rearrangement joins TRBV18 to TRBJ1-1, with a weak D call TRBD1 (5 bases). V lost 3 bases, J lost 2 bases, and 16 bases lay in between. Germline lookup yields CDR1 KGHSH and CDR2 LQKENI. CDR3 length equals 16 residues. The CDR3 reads CASSPQQGRANTEAFF. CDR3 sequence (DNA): TGTGCCAGCTCACCCCAGCAGGGCCGGGCAAACACTGAAGCTTTCTTT.

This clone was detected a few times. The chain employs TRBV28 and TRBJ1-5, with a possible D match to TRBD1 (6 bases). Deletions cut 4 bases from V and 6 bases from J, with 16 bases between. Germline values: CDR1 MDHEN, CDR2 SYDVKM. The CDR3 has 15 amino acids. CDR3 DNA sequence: TGTGCCAGCAGTTCGCTACAGGGTAGTGGTCAGCCCCAGCATTTT. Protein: CASSSLQGSGQPQHF.

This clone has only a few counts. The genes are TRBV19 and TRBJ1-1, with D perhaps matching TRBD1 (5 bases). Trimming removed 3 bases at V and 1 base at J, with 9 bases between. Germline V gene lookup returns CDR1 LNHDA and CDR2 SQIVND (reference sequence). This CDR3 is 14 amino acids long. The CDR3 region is CASSIKGPNTEAFF. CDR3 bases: TGTGCCAGTAGTATTAAGGGGCCGAACACTGAAGCTTTCTTT.